The 3 T cell receptor beta chains presented below share a single source sample, sequenced in a study of Graves' ophthalmopathy and Graves' hyperthyroidism. The authors amplified TCR beta CDR3 regions, and they did so from RNA transcripts for repertoire sequencing. First-round RT-PCR with HTBI primers preceded a second-round multiplex PCR. MiXCR, applied by TCRdb to the multiplex PCR reads, yields one record per CDR3 protein. The table includes some 350,000 distinct CDR3 sequences, approximately 18% detected once. Sequenced material: peripheral blood. These receptors were taken from an adult woman with stable Graves' hyperthyroidism.

This clonotype occurred many times. The chain combines TRBV27 with TRBJ1-5; TRBD1 matches 10 bases. V lost 2 bases, J lost 2 bases, and 0 bases stayed unmatched. The CDR3 consists of 15 residues. CDR1 MNHEY and CDR2 SMNVEV come from the germline V gene (reference sequence). The CDR3 DNA reads as TGTGCCAGCAGTTTAGGGACAGGGGGCAATCAGCCCCAGCATTTT. Encoded protein: CASSLGTGGNQPQHF.

The chain joins TRBV29-1 to TRBJ1-5; D may be TRBD1 (6 bases). Trimming removed 7 bases from V and 0 bases from J, with 13 bases in between. The CDR3 runs 14 residues. The V gene's germline CDR1 is SQVTM and CDR2 ANQGSEA. CDR3 region: CSAMTGHSNQPQHF. The DNA for the CDR3 is TGCAGCGCCATGACAGGCCATAGCAATCAGCCCCAGCATTTT.

This clonotype was picked up many times. The chain carries TRBV29-1 and TRBJ2-5; D is perhaps TRBD2 (6 bases). CDR3 length: 14 amino acids. In germline, CDR1 is SQVTM, CDR2 ANQGSEA. V was clipped by 3 bases and J by 5 bases, with 16 bases between them. CDR3 sequence (DNA): TGCAGCGTTGATGGGACCAGAAGCGGGGAGACCCAGTACTTC. Protein: CSVDGTRSGETQYF.